Described below is a single T cell receptor beta chain sequence and its context. This clone's antigen is unknown. Base qualities are not provided; no much larger clone lies one nucleotide away. This sample stems from a study of cytomegalovirus exposure and HLA in healthy donors (dated by TCRdb to the late 2010s). Regarding the complete study: In an earlier analysis of 587 of the donors, less than 350 Gb of sequence data and 100 million or so unique TCR beta sequences from about 190 million T cells were reported. Approximately 310 gigabases of sequencing data and approximately 85 million unique TCR sequences were included in an early release covering 500 to 750 HLA-typed donors. Of the roughly 400 genotyped donors, roughly 80% fell in the genetic ancestry cluster associated with self-reported Caucasian donors. The study aimed to test whether signatures of past pathogen exposure could be identified by cataloging public T cell receptors. Using immunosequencing, the study profiled T cell repertoires from about 650 subjects and related those repertoires to cytomegalovirus serostatus. A separate validation cohort of roughly 130 different subjects was used in addition to the approximately 700-subject first cohort. To predict cytomegalovirus infection status, the study brought together high-throughput TCR immunosequencing, statistical association of individual TCRs with disease status, and machine learning. A later analysis re-analyzed previously published TCR beta repertoires from roughly 630 donors and added high-resolution HLA genotyping to study TCR occurrence patterns. Rather than using new phenotypic data, the later analysis identified candidate immune exposures from TCR beta sequences and from how often those sequences occurred across donors. An earlier analysis of approximately 580 of the donors used high-throughput TCR beta sequencing to judge whether each TCR beta V gene segment behaved as functional or pseudogenic. Donor age, sex, ethnicity and CMV serostatus were collected together with the repertoire data. Genome-wide SNP genotypes for about three fifths of the roughly 670 donors were used in a later genetic analysis, which treated that subset as a discovery cohort. Every repertoire in the discovery cohort had been generated on one and the same sequencing platform. Class I and class II HLA loci were covered by the typing at four-digit resolution. Typing coverage varied by locus: roughly 629-640 donors for A, B, C, DRB1 and DQB1; more than 500 for DQA1; 600 to 610 for DPA1; approximately 490 for DPB1. Four to six DR-DQ haplotypes were handled as single units for association and clustering, since linkage in the cohort was strong. On average, 235,054 unique TCR beta nucleotide sequences were sequenced per donor among roughly 430 genotyped donors of the cohort, with roughly 20% of those sequences being non-productive. Summary of the overall study and its limitations: In an earlier analysis of about 550 of the donors, most TCR beta V segments were observed in productive rearrangements about 87% or about 30% of the time, broadly matching IMGT annotations. A few of the identified cytomegalovirus-associated TCR beta chains were confirmed in vitro to be specific for cytomegalovirus antigens. Because HLA typing was unavailable for some donors at each locus, only the typed subset was used in association tests. Compared with the roughly 720-donor mean, donors in an Asian-associated ancestry cluster had fewer N-insertions in productive TCRs, according to a later genetic analysis. According to the authors, the approach could potentially be generalized to other disease states and immunological phenotypes. Immune exposure information for the cohort was limited to CMV serostatus. In a later analysis, most CMV-associated TCR beta chains were found to appear HLA-restricted, with HLA associations seemingly driven largely by CMV exposure. A later analysis found that TCR association rates varied across HLA loci, with DRB1 alleles showing the most associated TCRs and HLA-C alleles the fewest. Some IMGT-functional V segments, including TRBV6-2 and TRBV6-3, could not be distinguished by the 87-base-pair reads and were therefore excluded. In a later analysis, HLA-associated TCR beta chains were found to be more clonally expanded and to have lower generation probabilities than equally common non-associated chains. This cohort had only TCR beta chains sequenced, and the lack of alpha or paired-chain data limited which features could be detected. A cluster of highly shared sequence variants was judged likely to represent a technical artifact of the sequencing pipeline. Linkage disequilibrium might explain the correlated functional status among segregating V segments, but an unknown experimental factor could not be excluded. Assigning TCR associations to individual alleles was difficult when HLA alleles, especially DR and DQ, strongly co-occurred. At a false discovery rate of 0.05, a later analysis linked some 18,000 TCR beta sequences to specific HLA alleles. Most TCR sequences were observed very rarely across donors, whereas some public TCRs were present in many individuals. Roughly uniform sequencing depth across donors was assumed in presence/absence analyses, although this assumption may not hold. A further reported finding was that TCR beta sequences accurately predicted the HLA-A and HLA-B alleles for most subjects in the first cohort. The classifier was reported to diagnose cytomegalovirus status with high specificity and sensitivity in both the original cohort and the validation cohort. Because counts were too low, approximately 15 rarely observed V segments, including chromosome 9 orphons, were excluded from the earlier analysis of 587 of the donors. In a later analysis, several top co-occurrence clusters were reported to appear linked to parvovirus B19, influenza, CMV and Epstein-Barr virus. An association between a missense DCLRE1C variant and V-gene and J-gene trimming of TCR beta chains was found in a later genetic analysis and replicated in an independent cohort. The study gave a list of more than 150 TCR beta chains associated with cytomegalovirus.

The method behind the library was the immunoSEQ multiplex PCR assay. A mixture of 60 forward primers for TCR Vbeta segments and 13 reverse primers for TCR Jbeta segments was used in the multiplex PCR. A multiplex PCR assay on genomic DNA amplified the CDR3 region of rearranged TCR beta genes. The Illumina HiSeq System was used to sequence the amplified TCR beta libraries as 87-base-pair reads. The original pipeline was this. A later analysis counted tens of millions of unique TCR beta chains across the roughly 700 repertoires, and approximately 11 million of these chains were shared by at least two donors. Raw reads were error-corrected and collapsed into unique sequences with a nearest-neighbor algorithm that merged closely related sequences to remove PCR and sequencing errors. To assign V, D and J gene segments, CDR3 sequences were aligned to IMGT reference sequences. Each retained sequence needed at least a six-nucleotide match to both a V gene segment and a J gene segment. A rearrangement counted as productive if the CDR3 had no stop codons and remained in frame with V and J, and every other rearrangement counted as non-productive. CDR3 was defined by IMGT convention, running from the second conserved V-encoded cysteine to the conserved J-encoded phenylalanine. The earlier analysis of a few hundred of the donors excluded sequences that lacked an unambiguous match to a single V gene segment. In an earlier analysis of almost 600 of the donors, a V segment was called functional when productive rearrangements were above 56.7%, and segregating when the standard deviation between donors exceeded 5%. A statistical classification framework was developed to diagnose cytomegalovirus status using the catalog of TCR beta chain sequences. In a later analysis, TCR nucleotide sequences were compared against IMGT/GENE-DB human TR gene sequences so that V and J genes could be assigned. The TCRdist pipeline was used in a later analysis to assign CDR3 sequences and most-parsimonious VDJ recombination scenarios. In a later analysis, every TCR beta chain was defined by the combination of its CDR3 amino acid sequence and its V-gene family, and reads without a unique V-gene family were dropped. A later analysis removed over 500 highly shared, low-generation-probability nucleotide sequences to deal with suspected cross-contamination and a sequencing artifact. A later analysis calculated a clonal expansion index for each public chain from normalized within-repertoire ranks of inferred template counts. In a later analysis, generation probabilities were computed with a VDJ recombination model fitted to out-of-frame rearrangements, and the resulting probabilities were checked against IGoR. In a later analysis, TCR-TCR, TCR-HLA and TCR-CMV co-occurrence was scored with hypergeometric tests, and a repertoire-size bias correction was applied to TCR pairs. False discovery rates were estimated in a later analysis by permuting HLA or CMV assignments 20 times. A later analysis grouped co-occurring TCRs with DBSCAN, adding TCRdist sequence similarity when clustering within HLA-allele-positive subsets. Repertoires with fewer than 30,000 or more than 120,000 public chains were left out of co-occurrence clustering, as were about five repertoires with anomalous nucleotide sharing. TCRdb took this table from immuneACCESS and kept in-frame rearrangements with V and J called. Such tables lack part of the clones; where checked against another copy, unresolved V genes explain under half of the gap, and the rest is unexplained. V and J calls and clone size are as listed in that table; D and trimming were resolved from the DNA. Across this sample there are about 170,000 clones, with more than 75% seen only once. Jointly, the top ten make up about 2% of the sample.

The cohort was made up of about 670 healthy bone marrow donors. At the time of sampling, all cohort members were nominally healthy, though unrecorded immune exposures were likely present. The donor was CMV seropositive and was included in the group of 289 seropositive cohort members. A peripheral blood sample was collected from each donor, and TCR beta sequencing was performed on peripheral blood mononuclear cells. Genomic DNA extraction from the blood cell samples was performed with the Qiagen DNeasy Blood Extraction Kit. CDR1 MGHRA and CDR2 YSYEKL are derived from the germline V gene. Including the terminal cysteine and phenylalanine, the CDR3 comprises 15 residues. Only the CDR3 part of the read is kept: 45 bases, read in frame from the first base. Relative to germline, V is missing 3 bases and J is missing 2 bases, with 5 bases of the junction outside any gene match.

Rearrangement joined TRBV4-1 to TRBJ2-7; TRBD1 agrees with 9 junctional bases. Input material: PBMCs. The receptor comes from a man younger than 30 in good health and CMV-seropositive. The CDR3 in this case is CASSQGTGKTYEQYF. The sequence in DNA is TGCGCCAGCAGCCAGGGGACAGGGAAAACCTACGAGCAGTACTTC.